The 7 T cell receptor beta chains in this list originate from one sample, sequenced in a study of regulatory T cells in long-lasting Graves disease. Time point defined: persistent/refractory GD, antithyroid drugs over 5 years with positive TRAb. Researchers made the TCR library from RNA that was extracted from PBMCs. iRepertoire HTBI primers and Arm-PCR of CDR3 regions built TCR beta libraries. Using its own MiXCR run on the multiplex PCR reads, TCRdb lists one record per CDR3 protein. Of 450,000 or so distinct CDR3 sequences in the sample, roughly 23% are singletons; the top ten hold approximately 14%. This specimen was peripheral blood mononuclear cells (PBMCs), taken when the disease was refractory, from a patient treated with antithyroid drugs. These receptors all come from a female donor with Graves disease.

Note on this clonotype: A much larger clone differs from this one at a single base, so this may be a read error. This chain joins TRBV2 and TRBJ1-5; 10 nucleotides align to TRBD1. The J segment lost 7 bases and the V segment lost 2 bases, leaving 5 bases of the junction unmatched. Germline V lookup: CDR1 SNHLY, CDR2 FYNNEI. The CDR3 covers 15 residues. CDR3 sequence (DNA): TGTGCCAGCAGTGAAAGGGGACAGGGGAACCAGCCCCAGCATTTT. Translated: CASSERGQGNQPQHF.

This clonotype appeared many times. The chain is built from TRBV30 and TRBJ1-2; perhaps TRBD1 as D (5 bases). Per the germline V gene, CDR1 is GTSNPN and CDR2 is SVGIG (reference sequence). This CDR3 is 13 amino acids long. V lost 4 bases and J 3 bases, leaving 12 bases between the germline ends. The CDR3 is CAWNVRGDYGYTF. DNA for the CDR3: TGTGCCTGGAACGTTCGGGGGGACTATGGCTACACCTTC.

The rearrangement joins TRBV5-1 to TRBJ2-2; 9 nucleotides agree with TRBD2. This CDR3 contains 17 residues. CDR1 is SGHRS and CDR2 is YFSETQ in the germline V gene. Losses at the gene ends were 4 bases for V and 5 bases for J; bases not matched to a gene: 12. The CDR3 region is CASSHTEASGVTGELFF. In DNA form, the CDR3 reads TGCGCCAGCAGCCACACCGAGGCTAGCGGGGTGACCGGGGAGCTGTTTTTT.

The chain uses TRBV6-1 and TRBJ1-6; D perhaps matches TRBD1 (6 bases). Looked up from germline, CDR1 is MNHNS and CDR2 is SASEGT. This CDR3 is 16 amino acids long. Trimming cost V 6 bases and J 9 bases, with 21 bases left between them. CDR3 DNA: TGTGCCAGCAGATTAACACGGACAGAAAAATCTTCACCCCTCCACTTT. This codes for CASRLTRTEKSSPLHF.

This clonotype was seen at least ten times. J is TRBJ2-5 and V is TRBV28; 11 bases fit TRBD2. Per germline, CDR1 MDHEN and CDR2 SYDVKM. V lost 5 bases to trimming and J lost 5 bases; unmatched junction nucleotides: 7. This CDR3 has 15 amino acids. In nucleotides, the CDR3 is TGTGCCAGCAGTCCCCGACTAGCGGGATTGGAGACCCAGTACTTC. Protein product: CASSPRLAGLETQYF.

V gene TRBV28 combines with J gene TRBJ2-7; D unclear. The CDR3 is made up of 14 amino acids. V was shortened by 3 bases and J by 3 bases, with 12 bases between the two germline ends. The germline V gene encodes CDR1 MDHEN and CDR2 SYDVKM. CDR3 in amino acids: CASSLPGDYYEQYF. DNA for the CDR3: TGTGCCAGCAGTTTGCCCGGTGATTACTACGAGCAGTACTTC.

This clonotype was seen at least ten times. This chain joins TRBV5-6 and TRBJ1-4; D gene unclear. Germline values: CDR1 SGHDT, CDR2 YYEEEE. This CDR3 comprises 15 residues. V was pared by 3 bases and J by 7 bases, with 16 bases between. The CDR3 region has the DNA TGTGCCAGCAGCTCACTCCACGACCTAAGTGAAAAACTGTTTTTT. Amino acid sequence: CASSSLHDLSEKLFF.